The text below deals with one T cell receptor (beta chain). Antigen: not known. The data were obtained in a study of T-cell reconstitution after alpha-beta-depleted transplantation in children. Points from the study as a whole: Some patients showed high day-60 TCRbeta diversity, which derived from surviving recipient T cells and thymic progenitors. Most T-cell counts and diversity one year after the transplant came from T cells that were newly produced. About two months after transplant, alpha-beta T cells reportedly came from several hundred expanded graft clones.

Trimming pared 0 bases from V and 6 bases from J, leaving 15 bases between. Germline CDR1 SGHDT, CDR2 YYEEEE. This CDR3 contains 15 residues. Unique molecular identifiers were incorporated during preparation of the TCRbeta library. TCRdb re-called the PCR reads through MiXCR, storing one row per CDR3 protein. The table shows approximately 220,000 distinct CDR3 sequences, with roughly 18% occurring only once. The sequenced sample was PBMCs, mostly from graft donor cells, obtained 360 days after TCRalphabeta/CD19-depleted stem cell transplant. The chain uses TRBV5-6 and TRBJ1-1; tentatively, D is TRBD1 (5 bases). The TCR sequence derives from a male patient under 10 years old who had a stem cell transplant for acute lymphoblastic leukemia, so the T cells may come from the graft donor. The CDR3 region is CASSLDRRARPEAFF. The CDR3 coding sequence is TGTGCCAGCAGCTTGGATCGCAGGGCAAGGCCTGAAGCTTTCTTT.